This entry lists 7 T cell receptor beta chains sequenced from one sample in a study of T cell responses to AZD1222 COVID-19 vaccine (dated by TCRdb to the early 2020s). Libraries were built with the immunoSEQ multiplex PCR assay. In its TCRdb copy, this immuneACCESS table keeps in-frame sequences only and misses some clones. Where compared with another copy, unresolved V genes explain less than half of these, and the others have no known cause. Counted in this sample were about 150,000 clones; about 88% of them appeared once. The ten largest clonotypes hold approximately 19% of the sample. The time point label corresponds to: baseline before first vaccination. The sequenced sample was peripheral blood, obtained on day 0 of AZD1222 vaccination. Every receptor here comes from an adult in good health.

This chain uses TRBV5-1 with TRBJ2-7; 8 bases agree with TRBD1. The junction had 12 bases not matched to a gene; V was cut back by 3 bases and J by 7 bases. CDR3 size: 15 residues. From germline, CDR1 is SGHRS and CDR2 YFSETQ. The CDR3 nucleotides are TGCGCCAGCAGCTCGCAAGGACAGGGCCAGGGGGAGCAGTACTTC. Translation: CASSSQGQGQGEQYF.

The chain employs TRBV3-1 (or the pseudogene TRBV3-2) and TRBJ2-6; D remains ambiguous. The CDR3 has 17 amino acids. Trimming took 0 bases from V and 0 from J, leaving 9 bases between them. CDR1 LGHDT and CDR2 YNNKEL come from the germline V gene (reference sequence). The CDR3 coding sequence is TGTGCCAGCAGCCAAGACCCCCGAGGCTCTGGGGCCAACGTCCTGACTTTC. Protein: CASSQDPRGSGANVLTF.

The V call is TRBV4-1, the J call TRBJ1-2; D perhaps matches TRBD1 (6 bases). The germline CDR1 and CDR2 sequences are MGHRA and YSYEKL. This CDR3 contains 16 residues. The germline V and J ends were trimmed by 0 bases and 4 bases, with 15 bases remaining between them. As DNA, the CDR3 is TGCGCCAGCAGCCAAGATGAGAACAGGGCGGCCTATGGCTACACCTTC. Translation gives CASSQDENRAAYGYTF.

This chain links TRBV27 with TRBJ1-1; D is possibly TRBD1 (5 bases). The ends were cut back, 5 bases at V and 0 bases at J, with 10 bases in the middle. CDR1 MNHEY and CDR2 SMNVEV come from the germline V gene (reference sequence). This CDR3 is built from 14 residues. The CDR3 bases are TGTGCCAGCAGTCAAACGACAGTGAACACTGAAGCTTTCTTT. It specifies CASSQTTVNTEAFF.

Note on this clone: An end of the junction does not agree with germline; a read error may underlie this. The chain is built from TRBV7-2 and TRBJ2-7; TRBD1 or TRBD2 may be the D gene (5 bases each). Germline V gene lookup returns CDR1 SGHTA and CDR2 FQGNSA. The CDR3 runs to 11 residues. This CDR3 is CASSSWDGGLF. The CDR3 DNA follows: TGTGCCAGCAGCTCCTGGGACGGCGGGCTCTTC. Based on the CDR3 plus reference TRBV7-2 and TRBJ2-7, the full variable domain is GAGVSQSPSNKVTEKGKDVELRCDPISGHTALYWYRQSLGQGLEFLIYFQGNSAPDKSGLPSDRFSAERTGGSVSTLTIQRTQQEDSAVYLCASSSWDGGLFGPGTRLTVT.

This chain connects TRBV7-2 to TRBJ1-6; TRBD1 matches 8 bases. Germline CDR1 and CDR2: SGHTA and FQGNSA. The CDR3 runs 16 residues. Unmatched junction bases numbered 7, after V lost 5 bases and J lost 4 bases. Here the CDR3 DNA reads TGTGCCAGCAGCCTAACAGGGGGAAGTTATAATTCACCCCTCCACTTT. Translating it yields CASSLTGGSYNSPLHF.

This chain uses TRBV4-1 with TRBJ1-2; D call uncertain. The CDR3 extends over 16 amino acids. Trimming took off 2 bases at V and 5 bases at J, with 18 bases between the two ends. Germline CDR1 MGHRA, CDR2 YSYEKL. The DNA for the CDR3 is TGCGCCAGCAGCCAAAAGTCCCCCTCGGGTTCATATGGCTACACCTTC. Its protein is CASSQKSPSGSYGYTF.